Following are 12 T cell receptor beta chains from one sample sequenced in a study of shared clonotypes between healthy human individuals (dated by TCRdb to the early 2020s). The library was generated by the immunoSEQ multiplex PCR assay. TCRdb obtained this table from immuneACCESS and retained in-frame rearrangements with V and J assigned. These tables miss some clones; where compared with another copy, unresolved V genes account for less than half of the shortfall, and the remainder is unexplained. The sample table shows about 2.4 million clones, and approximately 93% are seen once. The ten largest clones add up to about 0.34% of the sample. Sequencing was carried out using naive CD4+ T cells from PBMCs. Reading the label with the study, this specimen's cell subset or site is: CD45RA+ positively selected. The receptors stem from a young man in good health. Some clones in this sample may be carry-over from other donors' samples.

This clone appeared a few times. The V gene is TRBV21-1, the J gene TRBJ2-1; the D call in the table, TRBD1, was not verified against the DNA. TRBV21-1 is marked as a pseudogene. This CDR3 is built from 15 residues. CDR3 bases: TGTGCCAGCAGCAAACGATCAGGGTTGTACAATGAGCAGTTCTTC. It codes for CASSKRSGLYNEQFF.

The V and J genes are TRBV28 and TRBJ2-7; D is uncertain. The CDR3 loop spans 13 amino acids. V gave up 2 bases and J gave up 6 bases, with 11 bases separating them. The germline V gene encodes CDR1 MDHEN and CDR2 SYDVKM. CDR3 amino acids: CASSLPLIPEQYF. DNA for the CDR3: TGTGCCAGCAGTTTACCCCTGATCCCCGAGCAGTACTTC.

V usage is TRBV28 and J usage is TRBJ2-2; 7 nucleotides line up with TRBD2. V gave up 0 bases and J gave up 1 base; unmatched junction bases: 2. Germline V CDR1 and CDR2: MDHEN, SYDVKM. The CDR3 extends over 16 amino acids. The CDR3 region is CASSLWSSGNTGELFF. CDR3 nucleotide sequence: TGTGCCAGCAGTTTATGGTCTAGCGGGAACACCGGGGAGCTGTTTTTT.

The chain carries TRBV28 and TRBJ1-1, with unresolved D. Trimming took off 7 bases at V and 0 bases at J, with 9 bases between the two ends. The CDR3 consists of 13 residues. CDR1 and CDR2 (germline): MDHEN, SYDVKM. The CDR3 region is CASTRRVNTEAFF. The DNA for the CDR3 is TGTGCCAGCACGAGGAGGGTGAACACTGAAGCTTTCTTT.

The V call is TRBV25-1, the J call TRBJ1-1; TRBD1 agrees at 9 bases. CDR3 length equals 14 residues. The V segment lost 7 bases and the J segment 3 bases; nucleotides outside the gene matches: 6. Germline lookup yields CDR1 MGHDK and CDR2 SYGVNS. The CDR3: CASTQTGGYTEAFF. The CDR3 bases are TGTGCCAGCACCCAGACAGGGGGGTACACTGAAGCTTTCTTT.

The CDR3 spells CASSRKAEPGELFF. In DNA, the CDR3 is TGTGCCAGCTCCCGTAAAGCGGAACCCGGGGAGCTGTTTTTT. The chain combines TRBV18 with TRBJ2-2; TRBD2 is a possible D gene (5 bases). This CDR3 has 14 amino acids. The V and J ends lost 6 bases and 6 bases respectively, with 14 bases between them. CDR1 is KGHSH, CDR2 LQKENI, per germline.

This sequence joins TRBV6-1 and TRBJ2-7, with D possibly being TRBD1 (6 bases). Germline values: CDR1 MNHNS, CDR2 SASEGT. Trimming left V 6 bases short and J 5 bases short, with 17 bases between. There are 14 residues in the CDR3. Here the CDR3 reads CASSHRQDRNEQYF. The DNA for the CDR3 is TGTGCCAGCAGCCACCGACAGGATCGTAACGAGCAGTACTTC.

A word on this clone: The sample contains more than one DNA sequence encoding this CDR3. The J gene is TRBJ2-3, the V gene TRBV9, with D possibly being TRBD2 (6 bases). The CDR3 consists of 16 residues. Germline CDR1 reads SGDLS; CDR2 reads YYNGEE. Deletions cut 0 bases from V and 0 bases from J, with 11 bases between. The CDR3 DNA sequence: TGTGCCAGCAGCGTAGAAGGCGGGGCTAGCACAGATACGCAGTATTTT. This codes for CASSVEGGASTDTQYF.

The chain's CDR3 is CASSRRQDGGELFF. The CDR3 DNA follows: TGTGCCAGCAGCAGAAGACAGGACGGCGGGGAGCTGTTTTTT. V is TRBV7-9 and J is TRBJ2-2; D is perhaps TRBD1 (6 bases). Germline values: CDR1 SEHNR, CDR2 FQNEAQ (reference sequence). Trimming took 5 bases from V and 7 from J, leaving 14 bases between them. The CDR3 is 14 amino acids.

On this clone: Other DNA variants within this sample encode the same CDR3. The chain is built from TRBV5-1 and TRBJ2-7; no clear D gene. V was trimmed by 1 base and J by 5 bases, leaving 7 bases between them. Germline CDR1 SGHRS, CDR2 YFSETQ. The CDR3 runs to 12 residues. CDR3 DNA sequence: TGCGCCAGCAGCTTGCCCTCAGACGAGCAGTACTTC. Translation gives CASSLPSDEQYF.

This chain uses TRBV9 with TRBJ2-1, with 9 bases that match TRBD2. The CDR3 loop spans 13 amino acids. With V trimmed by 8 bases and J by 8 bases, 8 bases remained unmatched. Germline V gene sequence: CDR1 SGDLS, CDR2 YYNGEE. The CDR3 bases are TGTGCCAGTTCCTGGCGGGAGGGAGATGAGCAGTTCTTC. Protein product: CASSWREGDEQFF.

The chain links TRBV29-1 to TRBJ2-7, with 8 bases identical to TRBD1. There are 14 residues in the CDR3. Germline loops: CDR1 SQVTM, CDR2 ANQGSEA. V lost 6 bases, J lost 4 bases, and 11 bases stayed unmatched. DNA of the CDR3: TGCAGCGTCTTACGGACAGGGATGGAGTACGAGCAGTACTTC. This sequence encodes CSVLRTGMEYEQYF.